These T cell receptor beta chains were read from a single sample in a study of response to subunit inactivated influenza vaccine. TCRdb fed the RT-PCR reads into MiXCR, producing one record per CDR3 protein. The sample comprises a few hundred thousand distinct CDR3 sequences, 11% to 15% of which are singletons, and approximately 12% rests with the top ten. Source: PBMCs from blood, taken 11 to 12 days after vaccination. The receptors come from a man aged 50-60 years who received an inactivated influenza vaccine. The CDR3 runs from the conserved cysteine through the conserved F or W. Each record gives: D gene, clone size, J gene, V gene, CDR3 DNA, CDR3 protein. The D gene is left open where the match is weak. Clone size is shown for a subset of rows, as once, few, many or a class of expanded clone.

>TRBD1|few|TRBJ2-1|TRBV5-5
TGTGCCAGCAGCGAAGACAGGGGTAGCCGGAGAGGCAATGAGCAGTTCTTC
CASSEDRGSRRGNEQFF
>NA|NA|TRBJ2-2|TRBV6-2/TRBV6-3
TGTGCCAGCAAAAAGACAGTTACCGCGCTGAACACCGGGGAGCTGTTTTTT
CASKKTVTALNTGELFF
>NA|many|TRBJ2-3|TRBV5-1
TGCGCCAGCAGCTTCAGCCTAGAAAATACGCAGTATTTT
CASSFSLENTQYF
>TRBD2|NA|TRBJ2-3|TRBV12-3/TRBV12-4
TGTGCCAGCAGTTTATGGCTAGCGGGAGGCACAGATACGCAGTATTTT
CASSLWLAGGTDTQYF
>TRBD1|many|TRBJ1-6|TRBV5-1
TGCGCCAGCAGCTCAGGACAGGGGGCAAATAATTCACCCCTCCACTTT
CASSSGQGANNSPLHF
>TRBD2|NA|TRBJ2-5|TRBV5-5
TGTGCCAGCAGTCCTGCAGCGGGGGAGATACAAGAGACCCAGTACTTC
CASSPAAGEIQETQYF
>TRBD1|few|TRBJ2-7|TRBV12-3/TRBV12-4
TGTGCCAGCAGTCTCGGACAGGGGGCAGCCTACGAGCAGTACTTC
CASSLGQGAAYEQYF
>TRBD1|NA|TRBJ1-5|TRBV30
TGTGCCTGGAGTGTAGGACAGGGGCTTCAGCCCCAGCATTTT
CAWSVGQGLQPQHF
>TRBD1|many|TRBJ1-4|TRBV5-1
TGCGCCAGCAGCTTGTGGACAGGGAATGAAAAACTGTTTTTT
CASSLWTGNEKLFF
>TRBD2|many|TRBJ2-1|TRBV3-1
TGTGCCAGCAGCCCAGGACTAGCGGGAGTGGTACTGTTCTTC
CASSPGLAGVVLFF
>NA|few|TRBJ1-1|TRBV7-6
TGTGCCAGCAGCTTAGTGTCCCCGAACACTGAAGCTTTCTTT
CASSLVSPNTEAFF
>TRBD2|NA|TRBJ2-3|TRBV18
TGTGCCAGCTCACCTACTAGCGGGTGGGCAGATACGCAGTATTTT
CASSPTSGWADTQYF
>TRBD2|once|TRBJ2-3|TRBV20-1
TGCAGTGCTAGGTATTTCGGGAGGGCCGGTGATACGCAGTATTTT
CSARYFGRAGDTQYF
>NA|few|TRBJ2-3|TRBV5-1
TGCGCCAGCAACTGGTGGGGGGGGCCAGATACGCAGTATTTT
CASNWWGGPDTQYF
>TRBD2|NA|TRBJ2-2|TRBV5-1
TGCGCCAGCAGCCCCGCACTAGCGGGGTTCACCGGGGAGCTGTTTTTT
CASSPALAGFTGELFF
>NA|NA|TRBJ2-1|TRBV19
TGTGCCAGTAGTCCGTGGTTATCCTACAATGAGCAGTTCTTC
CASSPWLSYNEQFF
>NA|NA|TRBJ2-1|TRBV7-9
TGTGCCAGCAGCCCCCCGGGCCCTGGTAGGGATGAGCAGTTCTTC
CASSPPGPGRDEQFF
>NA|NA|TRBJ1-1|TRBV5-5
TGTGCCAGCAGCTTTGACTTTAACACTGAAGCTTTCTTT
CASSFDFNTEAFF
>TRBD1|few|TRBJ1-1|TRBV7-2
TGTGCCAGCAGCCGAAACAGACAGGGCGTGGACACTGAAGCTTTCTTT
CASSRNRQGVDTEAFF
>NA|many|TRBJ2-7|TRBV5-1
TGCGCCAGCAGCTTTAGCGGTTACTCCTACGAGCAGTACTTC
CASSFSGYSYEQYF
>NA|few|TRBJ2-3|TRBV12-3/TRBV12-4
TGTGCCAGCAGCCGTAACAGGAAAGTGGAGGCAGATACGCAGTATTTT
CASSRNRKVEADTQYF
>NA|NA|TRBJ2-7|TRBV3-1
TGTGCCAGCAGCCCGGGGGTGGGGGGCTACGAGCAGTACTTC
CASSPGVGGYEQYF
>TRBD2|NA|TRBJ2-7|TRBV5-1
TGCGCCAGCAGCTTGGCCCTAGCGGGAAACTCCTACGAGCAGTACTTC
CASSLALAGNSYEQYF
>NA|NA|TRBJ2-2|TRBV14
TGTGCCAGCAGCCGCTTCGAGACCGGGGAGCTGTTTTTT
CASSRFETGELFF
>NA|few|TRBJ1-5|TRBV6-2/TRBV6-3
TGTGCCAGCAGCCGGGGGACTCAGCCCCAGCATTTT
CASSRGTQPQHF
>NA|NA|TRBJ2-7|TRBV30
TGTGCCTGGATCGGCCCCGACAGCTCCTACGAGCAGTACTTC
CAWIGPDSSYEQYF
>NA|NA|TRBJ2-5|TRBV20-1
TGCAGTGCCCCGGAACCGCCGGGGAACCAAGAGACCCAGTACTTC
CSAPEPPGNQETQYF
>TRBD1|many|TRBJ2-7|TRBV2
TGTGCCAGCAGTTACCCCGGGACAGCCACCTACGAGCAGTACTTC
CASSYPGTATYEQYF
>NA|NA|TRBJ2-5|TRBV7-2
TGTGCCAGCAGCCTTGTAGGAACGGAGACCCAGTACTTC
CASSLVGTETQYF
>TRBD2|few|TRBJ2-1|TRBV7-8
TGTGCCAGCAGGCTCGGGGGGGCTTACTACAATGAGCAGTTCTTC
CASRLGGAYYNEQFF
>NA|few|TRBJ1-2|TRBV5-5
TGTGCCAGCAGCTTGGAGGCCAGGGACTATGGCTACACCTTC
CASSLEARDYGYTF
>TRBD2|many|TRBJ2-5|TRBV20-1
TGCAGTGCTAGAGATAGTACTAGCGGGAGGGAGACCCAGTACTTC
CSARDSTSGRETQYF
>NA|few|TRBJ2-1|TRBV15
TGTGCCACCAGCAGAGGAGCGGACAGGTGGTATGGCGGGAGTTTACGTCCTGAGCAGTTCTTC
CATSRGADRWYGGSLRPEQFF
>TRBD2|few|TRBJ2-7|TRBV29-1
TGCAGCGTTGAAGAACCCGGGACTACCGATTACGAGCAGTACTTC
CSVEEPGTTDYEQYF
>NA|NA|TRBJ1-4|TRBV29-1
TGCAGCATTAGGGCTCCCTCTGGGACTAATGAAAAACTGTTTTTT
CSIRAPSGTNEKLFF
>NA|NA|TRBJ2-5|TRBV2
TGTGCCAGCAGACAGCAAGAGACCCAGTACTTC
CASRQQETQYF
>NA|many|TRBJ2-7|TRBV6-5
TGTGCCAGCAGTTACTCGGGGAATGGGGACTACGAGCAGTACTTC
CASSYSGNGDYEQYF
>TRBD1|NA|TRBJ2-1|TRBV6-2/TRBV6-3
TGTGCCAGCAGACCACAGGGGGAAAATGAGCAGTTCTTC
CASRPQGENEQFF
>TRBD2|NA|TRBJ2-5|TRBV3-1
TGTGCCAGCAGCCAAGTGGCTAGCGGGGGACCCACCCAGTACTTC
CASSQVASGGPTQYF
>TRBD2|many|TRBJ2-3|TRBV12-3/TRBV12-4
TGTGCCAGCAGCCCTACGGGGGGGGATACGCAGTATTTT
CASSPTGGDTQYF
>NA|many|TRBJ1-5|TRBV5-1
TGCGCCAGCAGCTTCACGGGACCACCTCAGCCCCAGCATTTT
CASSFTGPPQPQHF